Listed below are T cell receptor beta chains from one sample, sequenced in a study of blood T cells in healthy people across ages. Each CDR3 protein is one row after TCRdb ran MiXCR on the 5' RACE reads. In the table there are 630,000 or so distinct CDR3 sequences, about 30% of which are singletons. The sequenced sample consisted of blood. The receptors originated from a woman of 80 years or more in good health. CDR3s include the opening cysteine and the closing phenylalanine or tryptophan. The order of the fields is V gene, clone size, D gene, J gene, CDR3 DNA, CDR3 protein. The D gene is left open where the match is weak. A row's size may be missing; if present it is once, few, many or a size class.

V gene: TRBV12-3/TRBV12-4; clone size: many; D gene: NA; J gene: TRBJ2-1; CDR3 DNA: TGTGCCAGCAGCCTGGAAGGCGGGACGCTCCTTTACAATGAGCAGTTCTTC; CDR3 protein: CASSLEGGTLLYNEQFF
V gene: TRBV4-1; clone size: many; D gene: TRBD2; J gene: TRBJ2-5; CDR3 DNA: TGCGCCAGCAGCCAACGGAGGGTTGTAGCGGGGGCCGGAGAGACCCAGTACTTC; CDR3 protein: CASSQRRVVAGAGETQYF
V gene: TRBV15; clone size: many; D gene: NA; J gene: TRBJ2-5; CDR3 DNA: TGTGCCACCAGCAGAGATCTGTCCCGGGGCTCCCAAGAGACCCAGTACTTC; CDR3 protein: CATSRDLSRGSQETQYF
V gene: TRBV6-5; clone size: few; D gene: TRBD1; J gene: TRBJ2-5; CDR3 DNA: TGTGCCAGCAGGACCAACAGGGGAATGTGGGAGACCCAGTACTTC; CDR3 protein: CASRTNRGMWETQYF
V gene: TRBV19; clone size: many; D gene: TRBD1; J gene: TRBJ2-1; CDR3 DNA: TGTGCCAGCCAAAGGGGACAGTACAATGAGCAGTTCTTC; CDR3 protein: CASQRGQYNEQFF
V gene: TRBV20-1; clone size: few; D gene: TRBD1; J gene: TRBJ1-4; CDR3 DNA: TGCAGTGCTCAATACTCCGGGACAGGGGGCCATGAAAAACTGTTTTTT; CDR3 protein: CSAQYSGTGGHEKLFF
V gene: TRBV9; clone size: many; D gene: TRBD2; J gene: TRBJ2-3; CDR3 DNA: TGTGCCAGCAACCGACCTGGGGCGGGGGGGCGAGATACGCAGTATTTT; CDR3 protein: CASNRPGAGGRDTQYF
V gene: TRBV10-3; clone size: few; D gene: TRBD1; J gene: TRBJ1-1; CDR3 DNA: TGTGCCATCAGTGAGAAGGACAGGGGTAGCGGCACTGAAGCTTTCTTT; CDR3 protein: CAISEKDRGSGTEAFF
V gene: TRBV19; clone size: once; D gene: TRBD2; J gene: TRBJ2-7; CDR3 DNA: TGTGCCAGTAGTATGACTAGCGGAATCTACGAGCAGTACTTC; CDR3 protein: CASSMTSGIYEQYF
V gene: TRBV4-2; clone size: many; D gene: TRBD2; J gene: TRBJ2-1; CDR3 DNA: TGTGCCAGCAGCCAAGTACAGCGGGGGCTGGAAAATGAGCAGTTCTTC; CDR3 protein: CASSQVQRGLENEQFF
V gene: TRBV20-1; clone size: NA; D gene: TRBD2; J gene: TRBJ2-1; CDR3 DNA: TGCAGTGCTAGAGACAACCCTAGCGGGGGGGGCGATGAGCAGTTCTTC; CDR3 protein: CSARDNPSGGGDEQFF
V gene: TRBV7-8; clone size: once; D gene: NA; J gene: TRBJ1-2; CDR3 DNA: TGTACCAGCAGTCCCACATGGAATAACTATGGCTACACCTTC; CDR3 protein: CTSSPTWNNYGYTF
V gene: TRBV20-1; clone size: NA; D gene: NA; J gene: TRBJ2-5; CDR3 DNA: TGCAGTGCGGCCTTAACAGGGACGGTAAAGACCCAGTACTTC; CDR3 protein: CSAALTGTVKTQYF
V gene: TRBV5-1; clone size: few; D gene: NA; J gene: TRBJ2-7; CDR3 DNA: TGCGCCAGCAGCCAGGACGTCACCTACGAGCAGTACTTC; CDR3 protein: CASSQDVTYEQYF
V gene: TRBV7-8; clone size: many; D gene: TRBD2; J gene: TRBJ2-5; CDR3 DNA: TGTGCCAGCAGCCTTAGCGGTTCCGCGGGGGACCCCGTGAGGTACTTC; CDR3 protein: CASSLSGSAGDPVRYF
V gene: TRBV3-1; clone size: NA; D gene: NA; J gene: TRBJ1-1; CDR3 DNA: TGTGCCAGCAGCCAGGGTTCCCTGAACACTGAAGCTTTCTTT; CDR3 protein: CASSQGSLNTEAFF
V gene: TRBV20-1; clone size: NA; D gene: TRBD2; J gene: TRBJ2-5; CDR3 DNA: TGCAGTGCTAAAGCGAGGAGGCTAGCGGGAGGGGGTGAGCAGTACTTC; CDR3 protein: CSAKARRLAGGGEQYF
V gene: TRBV9; clone size: many; D gene: NA; J gene: TRBJ1-2; CDR3 DNA: TGTGCCAGCAGCGTAGGCCGGTTTAACTATGGCTACACCTTC; CDR3 protein: CASSVGRFNYGYTF
V gene: TRBV7-9; clone size: NA; D gene: NA; J gene: TRBJ1-2; CDR3 DNA: TGTGCCAGCAGCCCCAAGGCAAGATTGGGGGTTGGCTACACCTTC; CDR3 protein: CASSPKARLGVGYTF
V gene: TRBV4-2; clone size: NA; D gene: TRBD1; J gene: TRBJ1-2; CDR3 DNA: TGTGCCAGCAGCCAAGACACCGGGACAGGGAAAGGAGGCTACACCTTC; CDR3 protein: CASSQDTGTGKGGYTF
V gene: TRBV13; clone size: NA; D gene: NA; J gene: TRBJ2-7; CDR3 DNA: TGTGCCAGCAGCCCGCCGGGGGCCTCCTACGAGCAGTACTTC; CDR3 protein: CASSPPGASYEQYF
V gene: TRBV7-2; clone size: NA; D gene: NA; J gene: TRBJ2-2; CDR3 DNA: TGTGCCAGCAGCGTCCAGGGTACCGGGGAGCTGTTTTTT; CDR3 protein: CASSVQGTGELFF
V gene: TRBV5-1; clone size: NA; D gene: NA; J gene: TRBJ2-7; CDR3 DNA: TGCGCCAGCAGCTTGGGGATGACACGGATTCCCTACGAGCAGTACTTC; CDR3 protein: CASSLGMTRIPYEQYF
V gene: TRBV5-6; clone size: few; D gene: NA; J gene: TRBJ2-7; CDR3 DNA: TGTGTCAGCAGTAAGAACTACGAGCAGTACTTC; CDR3 protein: CVSSKNYEQYF
V gene: TRBV7-9; clone size: NA; D gene: TRBD1; J gene: TRBJ1-1; CDR3 DNA: TGTGCCAGCAGCCCCGACCTTGGTCTTTCAGGGGGCCCCGAAGCTTTCTTT; CDR3 protein: CASSPDLGLSGGPEAFF
V gene: TRBV29-1; clone size: many; D gene: NA; J gene: TRBJ2-3; CDR3 DNA: TGCAGCGTTGAATTGGGGGCCGGAGATACGCAGTATTTT; CDR3 protein: CSVELGAGDTQYF
V gene: TRBV5-6; clone size: many; D gene: TRBD2; J gene: TRBJ2-7; CDR3 DNA: TGTGCCAGCAGCTTCCCAGCGGGAACCTACGAGCAGTACTTC; CDR3 protein: CASSFPAGTYEQYF
V gene: TRBV15; clone size: many; D gene: TRBD2; J gene: TRBJ2-7; CDR3 DNA: TGTGCCACCAGCAGAGTCCGGACTAGCGGGGGAAGGAACGAGCAGTACTTC; CDR3 protein: CATSRVRTSGGRNEQYF
V gene: TRBV7-2; clone size: many; D gene: NA; J gene: TRBJ1-2; CDR3 DNA: TGTGCCAGCAGCTTAGCGCGGGGGTCCTTTGGCTACACCTTC; CDR3 protein: CASSLARGSFGYTF
V gene: TRBV5-1; clone size: NA; D gene: NA; J gene: TRBJ1-4; CDR3 DNA: TGCGCCAGCAGCTTTGGGACGCCAAATGAAAAACTGTTTTTT; CDR3 protein: CASSFGTPNEKLFF
V gene: TRBV15; clone size: many; D gene: NA; J gene: TRBJ2-1; CDR3 DNA: TGTGCCACCAGCAGAGAGCCTCGGGACGGCTACTACAATGAGCAGTTCTTC; CDR3 protein: CATSREPRDGYYNEQFF
V gene: TRBV29-1; clone size: NA; D gene: NA; J gene: TRBJ1-1; CDR3 DNA: TGCAGCGCCCTCGGTACGGAAAACACTGAAGCTTTCTTT; CDR3 protein: CSALGTENTEAFF
V gene: TRBV5-1; clone size: once; D gene: TRBD1; J gene: TRBJ1-2; CDR3 DNA: TGCGCCAGCAGCTTGGATCCGGGACAGGGGGTCTACACCTTC; CDR3 protein: CASSLDPGQGVYTF
V gene: TRBV30; clone size: NA; D gene: NA; J gene: TRBJ2-3; CDR3 DNA: TGTGCCTGGAGTGTCGCGGGGACAGATACGCAGTATTTT; CDR3 protein: CAWSVAGTDTQYF
V gene: TRBV3-1; clone size: many; D gene: TRBD2; J gene: TRBJ2-7; CDR3 DNA: TGTGCCAGCAGCCGGCCGCTAGCGGGGGTCTTCTACGAGCAGTACTTC; CDR3 protein: CASSRPLAGVFYEQYF
V gene: TRBV30; clone size: NA; D gene: NA; J gene: TRBJ2-7; CDR3 DNA: TGTGCCTGGAGCGTCAGGGCAGAAAGCGAGCAGTACTTC; CDR3 protein: CAWSVRAESEQYF
V gene: TRBV6-6; clone size: few; D gene: NA; J gene: TRBJ1-1; CDR3 DNA: TGTGCCAGCATCAATCCGGACGGATTGAACACTGAAGCTTTCTTT; CDR3 protein: CASINPDGLNTEAFF